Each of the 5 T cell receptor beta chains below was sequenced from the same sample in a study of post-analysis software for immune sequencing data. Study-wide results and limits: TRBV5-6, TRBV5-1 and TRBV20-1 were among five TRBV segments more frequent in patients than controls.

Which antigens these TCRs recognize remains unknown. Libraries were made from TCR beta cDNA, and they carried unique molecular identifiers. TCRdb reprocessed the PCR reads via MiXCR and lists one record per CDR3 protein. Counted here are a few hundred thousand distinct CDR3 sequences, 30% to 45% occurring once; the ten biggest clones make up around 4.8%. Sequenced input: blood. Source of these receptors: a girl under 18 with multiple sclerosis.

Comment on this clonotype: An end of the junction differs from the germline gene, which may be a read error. CDR3 sequence (DNA): TGTGCCAGCAGTACCGTCCCGGGACTAGCGGCCAACTCCTACAATGAGCAGTGCTTC. It translates to CASSTVPGLAANSYNEQCF. V is TRBV2 and J is TRBJ2-1; 11 bases fit TRBD2. The germline V gene encodes CDR1 SNHLY and CDR2 FYNNEI. There are 19 residues in the CDR3. The whole variable domain, filled in from reference TRBV2 and TRBJ2-1, reads EPEVTQTPSHQVTQMGQEVILRCVPISNHLYFYWYRQILGQKVEFLVSFYNNEISEKSEIFDDQFSVERPDGSNFTLKIRSTKLEDSAMYFCASSTVPGLAANSYNEQCFGPGTRLTVL.

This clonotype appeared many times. CDR3 nucleotides: TGTGCCAGCAGTTTATCCGGACTAGCGGTACATAGCACAGATACGCAGTATTTT. Protein sequence: CASSLSGLAVHSTDTQYF. The chain couples TRBV12-3 or TRBV12-4 to TRBJ2-3, with 10 bases that match TRBD2. CDR3 length: 18 residues. J gave up 0 bases and V 2 bases, and 8 bases lay outside the gene matches.

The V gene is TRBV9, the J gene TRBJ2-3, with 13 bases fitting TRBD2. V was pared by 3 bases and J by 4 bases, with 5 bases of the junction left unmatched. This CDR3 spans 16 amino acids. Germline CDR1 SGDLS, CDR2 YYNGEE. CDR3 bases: TGTGCCAGCAGCGCTTCCGGGACTAGCGGGGCAGATACGCAGTATTTT. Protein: CASSASGTSGADTQYF.

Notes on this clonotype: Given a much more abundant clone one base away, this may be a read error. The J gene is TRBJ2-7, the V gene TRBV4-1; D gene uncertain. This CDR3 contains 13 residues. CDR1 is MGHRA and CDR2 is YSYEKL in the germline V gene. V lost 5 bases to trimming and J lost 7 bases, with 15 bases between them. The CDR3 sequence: CASSSDRGNEQYF. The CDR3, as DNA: TGCGCCAGCAGCTCGGACCGCGGCAATGAGCAGTACTTC.

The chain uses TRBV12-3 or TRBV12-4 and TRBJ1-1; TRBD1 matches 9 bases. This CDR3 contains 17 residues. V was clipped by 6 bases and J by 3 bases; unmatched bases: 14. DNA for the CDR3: TGTGCCAGCAGCTCCGACAGGGGGGGTCGGTTGGACACTGAAGCTTTCTTT. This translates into CASSSDRGGRLDTEAFF.